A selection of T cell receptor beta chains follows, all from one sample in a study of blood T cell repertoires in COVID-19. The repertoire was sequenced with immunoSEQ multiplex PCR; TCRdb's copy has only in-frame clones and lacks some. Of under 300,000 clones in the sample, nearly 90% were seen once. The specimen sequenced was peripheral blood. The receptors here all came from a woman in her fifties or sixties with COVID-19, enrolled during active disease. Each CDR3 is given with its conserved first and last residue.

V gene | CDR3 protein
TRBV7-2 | CASSLLPGENTEAFF
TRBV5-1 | CASSLAPAGDLGNQPQHF
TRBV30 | CAWRGDSYNEQFF
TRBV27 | CASSGSGGESTDTQYF
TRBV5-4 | CASSLAGGAETQYF
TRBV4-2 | CASSQGGVGETQYF
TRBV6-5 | CASSPNMASYEQYF
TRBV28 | CASSPTGQGRPQHF
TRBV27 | CASSEYRGRGEKLFF
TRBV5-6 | CASSLGPGSVNTIYF
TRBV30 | CAWLHRGSADTQYF